These 4 T cell receptor beta chains came from one sample sequenced in a study of blood T cell repertoires in COVID-19. Using immunoSEQ multiplex PCR, the repertoire was profiled, and TCRdb retains in-frame clones only, with some absent. The sample gives about 49,000 clones, approximately 80% of which show up once; about two fifths is in the top ten. Source material: peripheral blood. These receptors all stem from a man aged 70 or older with active or convalescent COVID-19.

Here the CDR3 DNA reads TGCAGCGTTGAACAGGGGAACTATGGCTACACCTTC. It encodes CSVEQGNYGYTF. The J gene is TRBJ1-2, the V gene TRBV29-1; TRBD1 might be the D (6 bases). The germline V and J ends were trimmed by 2 bases and 2 bases, with 6 bases remaining between them. The germline V gene encodes CDR1 SQVTM and CDR2 ANQGSEA. The CDR3 extends over 12 amino acids.

This clone was seen only a few times. The rearrangement uses TRBV27 and TRBJ2-7; 7 bases match TRBD2. The germline CDR1 and CDR2 sequences are MNHEY and SMNVEV (reference sequence). This CDR3 has 15 amino acids. V lost 5 bases to trimming and J lost 7 bases; unmatched junction nucleotides: 14. The CDR3 loop is CASSASPGRAGEQYF. In nucleotides, the CDR3 is TGTGCCAGCAGTGCGAGCCCGGGGAGGGCTGGGGAGCAGTACTTC.

The rearrangement uses TRBV18 and TRBJ1-1; the D is unclear. The germline V gene encodes CDR1 KGHSH and CDR2 LQKENI. The V and J ends lost 3 bases and 5 bases respectively, with 10 bases between them. The CDR3 contains 13 residues. The chain's CDR3 is CASSPLGRTEAFF. The CDR3 nucleotides read TGTGCCAGCTCACCCCTAGGTCGTACTGAAGCTTTCTTT.

This CDR3 is CASSLAEFYGYTF. CDR3 sequence (DNA): TGTGCCAGCAGCTTAGCCGAGTTCTATGGCTACACCTTC. The chain is built from TRBV7-2 and TRBJ1-2; D is undetermined. The CDR3 consists of 13 residues. Trimming stripped 0 bases from V and 4 bases from J, with 6 bases between. Germline V CDR1 and CDR2: SGHTA, FQGNSA.